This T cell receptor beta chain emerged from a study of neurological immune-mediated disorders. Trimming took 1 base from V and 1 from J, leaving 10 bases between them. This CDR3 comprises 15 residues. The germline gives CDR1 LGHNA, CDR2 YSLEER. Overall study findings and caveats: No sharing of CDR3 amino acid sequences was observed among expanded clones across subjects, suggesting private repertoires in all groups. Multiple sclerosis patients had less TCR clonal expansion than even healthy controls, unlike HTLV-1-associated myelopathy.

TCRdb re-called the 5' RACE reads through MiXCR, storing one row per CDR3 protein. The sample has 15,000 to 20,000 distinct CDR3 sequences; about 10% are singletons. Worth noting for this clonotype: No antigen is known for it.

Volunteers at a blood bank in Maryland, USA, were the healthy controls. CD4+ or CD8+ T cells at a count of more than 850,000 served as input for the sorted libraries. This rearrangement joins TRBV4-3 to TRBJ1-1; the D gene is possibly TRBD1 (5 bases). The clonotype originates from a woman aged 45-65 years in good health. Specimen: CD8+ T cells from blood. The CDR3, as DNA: TGCGCCAGCAGCCAAGGGGGCTACACGAACACTGAAGCTTTCTTT. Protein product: CASSQGGYTNTEAFF.